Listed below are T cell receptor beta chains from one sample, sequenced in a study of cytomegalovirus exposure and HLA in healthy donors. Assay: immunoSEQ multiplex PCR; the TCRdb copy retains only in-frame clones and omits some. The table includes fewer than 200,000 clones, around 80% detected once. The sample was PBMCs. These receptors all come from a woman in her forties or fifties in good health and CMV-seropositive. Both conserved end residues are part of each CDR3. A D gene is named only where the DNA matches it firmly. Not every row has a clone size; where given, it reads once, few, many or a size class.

TGTGCCAGCAGCTTGTTGACAGTGAACACTGAAGCTTTCTTT	CASSLLTVNTEAFF	TRBV5-6	TRBJ1-1	.	.
TGTGCCAGCAGTTCACCCGGAGTTAGCCGAGCCGCTAGCACAGATACGCAGTATTTT	CASSSPGVSRAASTDTQYF	TRBV28	TRBJ2-3	.	.
TGCGCCAGCAGTTACAGGGGACAGATCGCCGGGGAGCTGTTTTTT	CASSYRGQIAGELFF	TRBV4-1	TRBJ2-2	TRBD1	once
TGTGCCAGCAGCTCTAATTGGGGCATTGCCTACGAGCAGTACTTC	CASSSNWGIAYEQYF	TRBV7-2	TRBJ2-7	.	.
TGCGCCAGCAGTCAGGACAGGGCTAGGCACACTGAAGCTTTCTTT	CASSQDRARHTEAFF	TRBV5-1	TRBJ1-1	TRBD1	.
TGTGCCAGCAGTTCCGGACAGGGAACAGATACGCAGTATTTT	CASSSGQGTDTQYF	TRBV7-9	TRBJ2-3	TRBD1	.
TGTGCCAGCAGCTCCAGGACAGGGGCCCATGGCTACACCTTC	CASSSRTGAHGYTF	TRBV7-9	TRBJ1-2	TRBD1	.
TGTGCCAGTAGTATAGCTACAGGGGTTCCAGAGACCCAGTACTTC	CASSIATGVPETQYF	TRBV19	TRBJ2-5	TRBD1	.
TGTGCCAGCAGCTTACTGCCTACGCGGGACCTCCCATACGAGCAGTACTTC	CASSLLPTRDLPYEQYF	TRBV7-2	TRBJ2-7	.	.
TGTGCCAGCAGAAACCGGGACAGAGGAAACAATGAGCAGTTCTTC	CASRNRDRGNNEQFF	TRBV6-5	TRBJ2-1	TRBD1	few
TGTGCCAGCAGCTCCGGGTACAATCAGCCCCAGCATTTT	CASSSGYNQPQHF	TRBV7-3	TRBJ1-5	.	.
TGTGCCAGCAGTATGAGGGAGGGCTACACCTTC	CASSMREGYTF	TRBV28	TRBJ1-2	.	.
TGTGCCAGCAGTATCCCGGGACAGAAAGAAAAACTGTTTTTT	CASSIPGQKEKLFF	TRBV28	TRBJ1-4	TRBD1	.
TGTGCCTGGAGCCCCCGGGACAGGGGGCGTTGGGGGGTTGGGGGGGGAGTTGGGGATACGCAGTATTTT	CAWSPRDRGRWGVGGGVGDTQYF	TRBV30	TRBJ2-3	TRBD1	few
TGCGCCAGCAGCTTCCGGGACAGGGCACTCTACGAGCAGTACTTC	CASSFRDRALYEQYF	TRBV5-1	TRBJ2-7	TRBD1	.
TGTGCCATCAGCGGACAGAAGGATGGCTACACCTTC	CAISGQKDGYTF	TRBV10-3	TRBJ1-2	.	few
TGTGCCAGCAGCGTAGTCAGCGGACCCCAAGAGACCCAGTACTTC	CASSVVSGPQETQYF	TRBV9	TRBJ2-5	.	.
TGTGCCAGCAGCCCTCCGGGACAGCTCTATGGCTACACCTTC	CASSPPGQLYGYTF	TRBV7-2	TRBJ1-2	TRBD1	.
TGCAGCGCCCGACACTCCTACGAGCAGTACTTC	CSARHSYEQYF	TRBV29-1	TRBJ2-7	.	.
TGTGCCAGCAGCGTAGACCCAGAGGGGAGGGAGTATGGCTACACCTTC	CASSVDPEGREYGYTF	TRBV9	TRBJ1-2	.	.
TGTGCCAGCAGCTTAGAGCTGTCGACTAGCGGGAGGAGGGGGGAAGAGACCCAGTACTTC	CASSLELSTSGRRGEETQYF	TRBV7-6	TRBJ2-5	TRBD2	.